Below, 32 T cell receptor beta chains from the same sample are listed, as sequenced in a study of T cell responses to AZD1222 COVID-19 vaccine (dated by TCRdb to the early 2020s). The time point label, as the study defines it: baseline before first vaccination. The receptor library was made with the immunoSEQ multiplex PCR assay. The table comes from immuneACCESS by way of TCRdb, which keeps in-frame sequences with V and J called. Part of the clones is missing from these tables; in studies checked, under half for an unresolved V gene and the rest for unknown reasons. The table for this sample lists 150,000 or so clones; 90% of them were counted only once. Together, the top ten hold approximately 17% of the sample. The specimen comprised peripheral blood, sampled on day 0 of AZD1222 vaccination. The origin of the receptors is an adult in good health.

This clone was seen a single time. V is TRBV25-1 and J is TRBJ2-4; TRBD1 aligns across 8 bases. Germline assignment: CDR1 MGHDK and CDR2 SYGVNS. With V trimmed by 8 bases and J by 4 bases, 7 bases remained unmatched. The CDR3 has 14 amino acids. The CDR3 loop reads CASGQTGVKNIQYF. The DNA for the CDR3 is TGTGCCAGCGGGCAGACAGGGGTTAAAAACATTCAGTACTTC.

This chain uses TRBV6-5 with TRBJ2-2; 7 bases agree with TRBD1. V lost 0 bases to trimming and J lost 6 bases; unmatched junction nucleotides: 4. This CDR3 is 15 amino acids long. Germline assignment: CDR1 MNHEY and CDR2 SVGAGI. CDR3 DNA: TGTGCCAGCAGTTACTCGTGGCAGGGGGCCGGGGAGCTGTTTTTT. As protein: CASSYSWQGAGELFF.

The rearrangement joins TRBV7-3 to TRBJ2-1, with 9 bases fitting TRBD1. In germline, CDR1 is SGHTA, CDR2 FQGTGA. The CDR3 extends over 15 amino acids. V lost 5 bases, J lost 6 bases, and 8 bases stayed unmatched. CDR3 coding DNA: TGTGCCAGCAGCCGCGGTCCGACAGGGGGCAATGAGCAGTTCTTC. Its translation: CASSRGPTGGNEQFF.

V gene TRBV5-1 combines with J gene TRBJ2-2; D gene uncertain. CDR3 length: 18 amino acids. Germline CDR1 SGHRS, CDR2 YFSETQ. V gave up 4 bases and J gave up 3 bases, with 22 bases separating them. The CDR3 DNA reads TGCGCCAGCAGCCTCCACCGCGGTGAAGGGCAGGACACCGGGGAGCTGTTTTTT. Translating it yields CASSLHRGEGQDTGELFF.

The chain joins TRBV19 to TRBJ1-1; D unresolved. Germline assignment: CDR1 LNHDA and CDR2 SQIVND (reference sequence). The V end was cut by 4 bases, the J end by 7 bases, with 13 bases between. This CDR3 has 13 residues. CDR3 nucleotide sequence: TGTGCCAGTAGTACCCGTCAGGCCCGTGAAGCTTTCTTT. This encodes CASSTRQAREAFF. The full variable domain, with the rest looked up from reference TRBV19 and TRBJ1-1, is DGGITQSPKYLFRKEGQNVTLSCEQNLNHDAMYWYRQDPGQGLRLIYYSQIVNDFQKGDIAEGYSVSREKKESFPLTVTSAQKNPTAFYLCASSTRQAREAFFGQGTRLTVV.

The chain carries TRBV25-1 and TRBJ1-1; no reliable D call. Looked up from germline, CDR1 is MGHDK and CDR2 is SYGVNS. The CDR3 is made up of 12 amino acids. V gave up 7 bases and J gave up 4 bases, with 10 bases separating them. The CDR3 is CASISWTTEAFF. The CDR3 nucleotides read TGTGCCAGCATAAGTTGGACCACTGAAGCTTTCTTT.

The chain carries TRBV30 and TRBJ1-5; perhaps TRBD1 as D (6 bases). V lost 2 bases to trimming and J lost 5 bases, with 13 bases between them. CDR3 length equals 14 residues. Germline-derived CDR1 and CDR2 are GTSNPN and SVGIG (reference sequence). This CDR3 reads CAWSRGGRDQPQHF. CDR3 nucleotide sequence: TGTGCCTGGAGTCGAGGGGGACGGGATCAGCCCCAGCATTTT. The variable domain in full, with the rest retrieved from reference TRBV30 and TRBJ1-5, is SQTIHQWPATLVQPVGSPLSLECTVEGTSNPNLYWYRQAAGRGLQLLFYSVGIGQISSEVPQNLSASRPQDRQFILSSKKLLLSDSGFYLCAWSRGGRDQPQHFGDGTRLSIL.

The genes are TRBV7-9 and TRBJ1-6, with D possibly TRBD1 on 6 matching bases. Germline values: CDR1 SEHNR, CDR2 FQNEAQ (reference sequence). The CDR3 extends over 14 amino acids. Trimming removed 3 bases at V and 5 bases at J, with 8 bases between. For the CDR3, the DNA is TGTGCCAGCAGCTTCACAGGGAATAATTCACCCCTCCACTTT. This codes for CASSFTGNNSPLHF.

The chain has TRBV29-1 and TRBJ2-7, with a weak D call TRBD2 (6 bases). Germline-derived CDR1 and CDR2 are SQVTM and ANQGSEA. The CDR3 has 14 amino acids. Between the trimmed V and J ends, which lost 4 bases and 1 base, there was a span of 14 bases. CDR3 protein: CSVGGSGVSYEQYF. CDR3 bases: TGCAGCGTTGGAGGGTCGGGGGTGTCCTACGAGCAGTACTTC.

The chain uses TRBV4-3 and TRBJ2-2, with D uncertain. The length of the CDR3 is 14 residues. Deletions cut 3 bases from V and 1 base from J, with 6 bases between. From germline, CDR1 is LGHNA and CDR2 YSLEER. The CDR3 sequence is CASSQAENTGELFF. The CDR3 nucleotides read TGCGCCAGCAGCCAGGCGGAGAACACCGGGGAGCTGTTTTTT.

This clone was recorded only once. The CDR3 here is CASSPLNGAGRGYTF. Here the CDR3 DNA reads TGTGCCAGTAGTCCCCTAAACGGGGCTGGGCGTGGCTACACCTTC. The rearrangement joins TRBV19 to TRBJ1-2, with D perhaps matching TRBD1 (5 bases). This CDR3 has 15 residues. V lost 5 bases and J lost 7, with 20 bases in between. Germline V gene data show CDR1 as LNHDA and CDR2 as SQIVND (reference sequence).

The chain joins TRBV27 to TRBJ2-5; no reliable D call. Germline CDR1 and CDR2: MNHEY and SMNVEV (reference sequence). This CDR3 has 13 amino acids. The V end lost 6 bases, the J end lost 5 bases, and 13 bases lay between the germline ends. This CDR3 reads CASRPLSRETQYF. CDR3 DNA: TGTGCCAGCAGGCCTCTTTCTAGGGAGACCCAGTACTTC.

This chain links TRBV11-3 with TRBJ1-1; D call uncertain. Germline CDR1 reads SGHNT; CDR2 reads YENEEA. The V and J ends lost 4 bases and 0 bases respectively, with 18 bases between them. CDR3 size: 17 residues. The CDR3 DNA reads as TGTGCCAGCAGCTCCTCTTTCATCGCAAACATGAACACTGAAGCTTTCTTT. Encoded protein: CASSSSFIANMNTEAFF.

There are a few counts of this clone. V usage is TRBV28 and J usage is TRBJ2-6; TRBD1 matches 8 bases. The CDR3 spans 15 residues. The J segment lost 2 bases and the V segment lost 6 bases, leaving 3 bases of the junction unmatched. From germline, CDR1 is MDHEN and CDR2 SYDVKM. CDR3 amino acids: CASREQGAGANVLTF. As DNA, the CDR3 is TGTGCCAGCAGGGAACAGGGGGCTGGGGCCAACGTCCTGACTTTC.

The chain has TRBV6-4 and TRBJ1-2; D gene unclear. Deletions cut 0 bases from V and 7 bases from J, with 12 bases between. Germline V gene sequence: CDR1 MRHNA, CDR2 SNTAGT. The CDR3 sequence is 14 residues long. CDR3 DNA: TGTGCCAGCAGTGACTCTGGCGCCCGCAGTGGCTACACCTTC. This sequence encodes CASSDSGARSGYTF.

The chain uses TRBV7-9 and TRBJ1-1; no clear D. V shed 3 bases and J shed 5 bases, with 16 bases lying between them. The CDR3 length is 15 residues. CDR1 is SEHNR and CDR2 is FQNEAQ in the germline V gene (reference sequence). The CDR3 region has the DNA TGTGCCAGCAGCTTCCTCGAGGGTCCCCTGACTGAAGCTTTCTTT. Translating gives CASSFLEGPLTEAFF.

In this sample, this clone turned up once. The genes are TRBV18 and TRBJ2-7; a weak D match, TRBD1 (6 bases). CDR1 is KGHSH and CDR2 is LQKENI in the germline V gene. CDR3 length: 17 amino acids. V was pared by 2 bases and J by 5 bases, with 22 bases between. This CDR3 is CASSPGATGSWSNEQYF. The DNA of the CDR3 is TGTGCCAGCTCACCAGGGGCCACAGGGTCATGGTCAAACGAGCAGTACTTC. Using reference TRBV18 and TRBJ2-7 for the parts outside the CDR3, the full variable domain is NAGVMQNPRHLVRRRGQEARLRCSPMKGHSHVYWYRQLPEEGLKFMVYLQKENIIDESGMPKERFSAEFPKEGPSILRIQQVVRGDSAAYFCASSPGATGSWSNEQYFGPGTRLTVT.

The CDR3 DNA sequence: TGCACCAGCATTTTTACAACCGGGACGGGGACCAAAAGGAACACTGAAGCTTTCTTT. The encoded protein is CTSIFTTGTGTKRNTEAFF. The chain combines TRBV1 with TRBJ1-1. TRBV1 is flagged as a pseudogene. The CDR3 is 19 amino acids.

V and J are TRBV5-1 and TRBJ2-1, with D possibly being TRBD2 (5 bases). Trimming stripped 0 bases from V and 9 bases from J, with 7 bases between. This CDR3 is 12 amino acids long. Germline V gene sequence: CDR1 SGHRS, CDR2 YFSETQ. CDR3 sequence: CASSLGSGEQFF. The CDR3 DNA is TGCGCCAGCAGCTTGGGGAGCGGTGAGCAGTTCTTC. Together with reference TRBV5-1 and TRBJ2-1, the CDR3 gives the full variable domain: KAGVTQTPRYLIKTRGQQVTLSCSPISGHRSVSWYQQTPGQGLQFLFEYFSETQRNKGNFPGRFSGRQFSNSRSEMNVSTLELGDSALYLCASSLGSGEQFFGPGTRLTVL.

This chain connects TRBV6-1 to TRBJ1-2; no firm D call. The CDR3 extends over 15 amino acids. The V end was cut by 1 base, the J end by 4 bases, with 13 bases between. Germline loops: CDR1 MNHNS, CDR2 SASEGT. CDR3 in DNA: TGTGCCAGCAGTGAAGGGCAAGGGAAGCGCTATGGCTACACCTTC. Its translation: CASSEGQGKRYGYTF.

The chain has TRBV5-4 and TRBJ2-7; tentatively, D is TRBD1 or TRBD2 (5 bases each). Germline CDR1 and CDR2: SGHNT and YYREEE (reference sequence). The CDR3 totals 14 residues. V was pared by 1 base and J by 1 base, with 9 bases between. The CDR3 loop reads CASSLRDGSYEQYF. Here the CDR3 DNA reads TGTGCCAGCAGCTTGAGGGACGGTTCCTACGAGCAGTACTTC.

Ten or more counts support this clone. This chain links TRBV7-9 with TRBJ2-7; TRBD1 matches at 11 bases. Trimming removed 1 base from V and 5 bases from J; junction bases left unmatched: 7. CDR3 length: 16 amino acids. Germline V CDR1 and CDR2: SEHNR, FQNEAQ (reference sequence). As DNA, the CDR3 is TGTGCCAGCAGCTTAGTGTTTGGACAGGGGGCGGACGAGCAGTACTTC. Residues: CASSLVFGQGADEQYF.

The J gene is TRBJ1-2, the V gene TRBV5-1, with 7 bases fitting TRBD1. CDR1 is SGHRS and CDR2 is YFSETQ in the germline V gene. The CDR3 sequence is 14 residues long. The ends lost 2 bases at V and 6 bases at J; junction bases unmatched: 7. The CDR3 coding sequence is TGCGCCAGCAGCTTTAACGACAGGGTCCATGGCTACACCTTC. It translates to CASSFNDRVHGYTF. Full variable domain (remainder filled in from reference TRBV5-1 and TRBJ1-2): KAGVTQTPRYLIKTRGQQVTLSCSPISGHRSVSWYQQTPGQGLQFLFEYFSETQRNKGNFPGRFSGRQFSNSRSEMNVSTLELGDSALYLCASSFNDRVHGYTFGSGTRLTVV.

The chain couples TRBV19 to TRBJ2-7; TRBD1 is a possible D gene (7 bases). Germline CDR1 LNHDA, CDR2 SQIVND (reference sequence). Trimming removed 3 bases from V and 2 bases from J, with 14 bases in between. The CDR3 runs 15 residues. Written as DNA, the CDR3 is TGTGCCAGTAGTATGCCGGGGGACAGCCCCTACGAGCAGTACTTC. Translation gives CASSMPGDSPYEQYF.

The gene calls are TRBV4-1 and TRBJ1-5; D perhaps matches TRBD1 (5 bases). The CDR3 covers 16 residues. The V gene lost 0 bases and the J gene lost 2 bases, with 11 bases spanning the gap. The germline V gene encodes CDR1 MGHRA and CDR2 YSYEKL. The CDR3 DNA follows: TGCGCCAGCAGCCAAGATAAGGCCAGGGGCAATCAGCCCCAGCATTTT. Residues: CASSQDKARGNQPQHF.

The rearrangement links TRBV5-4 to TRBJ2-2; 9 bases map to TRBD1. V shed 3 bases, J shed 5 bases, and the junction held 5 bases outside the gene matches. Per germline, CDR1 SGHNT and CDR2 YYREEE (reference sequence). CDR3 length: 15 residues. For the CDR3, the DNA is TGTGCCAGCAGCTCACCGGGACAGGGAACCGGGGAGCTGTTTTTT. The encoded protein is CASSSPGQGTGELFF.

The chain uses TRBV9 and TRBJ1-2; TRBD1 might be the D (5 bases). Germline values: CDR1 SGDLS, CDR2 YYNGEE. With 4 bases removed from V and 8 bases from J, the gap between germline ends came to 12 bases. The CDR3 spans 12 residues. CDR3 DNA: TGTGCCAGCAGCCCCGGGGCCTGGGGCTACACCTTC. Translated, it gives CASSPGAWGYTF.

This rearrangement joins TRBV5-1 to TRBJ2-7; no clear D. Germline CDR1 SGHRS, CDR2 YFSETQ. Deletions cut 4 bases from V and 0 bases from J, with 14 bases between. The CDR3 runs 15 residues. The chain's CDR3 is CASSETPTPSYEQYF. The CDR3 DNA follows: TGCGCCAGCAGCGAGACACCTACCCCCTCCTACGAGCAGTACTTC.

The chain joins TRBV11-1 to TRBJ2-3; 11 nucleotides agree with TRBD2. The CDR3 covers 16 residues. Germline V gene sequence: CDR1 SGHAT, CDR2 FQDESV (reference sequence). J gave up 1 base and V 5 bases, and 5 bases lay outside the gene matches. The CDR3 spells CASSQGTSGGTDTQYF. Written as DNA, the CDR3 is TGTGCCAGCAGCCAGGGGACTAGCGGAGGCACAGATACGCAGTATTTT.

The chain uses TRBV7-6 and TRBJ2-3, with 13 bases fitting TRBD2. Germline V gene lookup returns CDR1 SGHVS and CDR2 FNYEAQ. The CDR3 contains 15 residues. The V and J ends lost 5 bases and 3 bases, in that order; junction bases with no gene match: 2. CDR3 DNA: TGTGCCAGCAGCCCACTAGCGGGGGGGACAGATACGCAGTATTTT. It translates to CASSPLAGGTDTQYF.

The chain recombines TRBV9 with TRBJ1-2; D not certain. V was trimmed by 0 bases and J by 6 bases, leaving 9 bases between them. This CDR3 is 13 amino acids long. Germline V gene lookup returns CDR1 SGDLS and CDR2 YYNGEE. This CDR3 is CASSVGPGNGYTF. CDR3 DNA sequence: TGTGCCAGCAGCGTAGGACCGGGTAATGGCTACACCTTC.

The genes are TRBV5-4 and TRBJ2-7; no clear D. CDR3 length equals 13 residues. Trimming pared 4 bases from V and 3 bases from J, leaving 11 bases between. Germline V gene lookup returns CDR1 SGHNT and CDR2 YYREEE (reference sequence). This CDR3 reads CASSERRDYEQYF. The CDR3 DNA reads as TGTGCCAGCAGCGAAAGACGAGACTACGAGCAGTACTTC.